This T cell receptor (beta chain) was identified in a study of siplizumab effects on memory and regulatory T cells. Points from the study as a whole: Proliferating siplizumab-culture Tregs lacked confirmation of suppressive function. In unstimulated cells, naive T cells appeared more diverse than memory T cells and seemed major alloresponse contributors. An assignable naive or memory phenotype was lacking in roughly 80-97% of proliferating CD4+ or CD8+ clones.

Per the germline V gene, CDR1 is MRHNA and CDR2 is SNTAGT. The CDR3 loop spans 14 amino acids. The ends were cut back, 2 bases at V and 4 bases at J, with 9 bases in the middle. The protocol was immunoSEQ multiplex PCR, while the TCRdb copy is restricted to in-frame clones and leaves out a portion. The profile shows about 50,000 clones, more than 75% of them singletons. Remarks on this clone: Its antigen is not identified.

The specimen was naive CD8+ T cells sorted from blood. The V call is TRBV6-4, the J call TRBJ2-1; maybe TRBD1 (5 bases). The TCR sequence derives from a human donor in good health. In DNA, the CDR3 is TGTGCCAGCAGTGACACATACAGGTACAATGAGCAGTTCTTC. It is translated as CASSDTYRYNEQFF.